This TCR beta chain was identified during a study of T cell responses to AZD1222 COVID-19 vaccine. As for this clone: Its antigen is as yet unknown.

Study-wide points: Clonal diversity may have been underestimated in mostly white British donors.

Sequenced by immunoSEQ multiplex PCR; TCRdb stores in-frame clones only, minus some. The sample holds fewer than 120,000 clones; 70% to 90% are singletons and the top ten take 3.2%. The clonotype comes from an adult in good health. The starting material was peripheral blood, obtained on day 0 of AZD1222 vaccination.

CDR3 in amino acids: CASSWMGRSADTQYF. CDR3 bases: TGCGCCAGCAGTTGGATGGGGAGATCGGCGGATACGCAGTATTTT. The J gene is TRBJ2-3, the V gene TRBV10-1, with a weak D call TRBD2 (5 bases). V shed 5 bases and J shed 6 bases, with 18 bases lying between them. This CDR3 has 15 residues. Per germline, CDR1 WNHNN and CDR2 SYGVQD (reference sequence).